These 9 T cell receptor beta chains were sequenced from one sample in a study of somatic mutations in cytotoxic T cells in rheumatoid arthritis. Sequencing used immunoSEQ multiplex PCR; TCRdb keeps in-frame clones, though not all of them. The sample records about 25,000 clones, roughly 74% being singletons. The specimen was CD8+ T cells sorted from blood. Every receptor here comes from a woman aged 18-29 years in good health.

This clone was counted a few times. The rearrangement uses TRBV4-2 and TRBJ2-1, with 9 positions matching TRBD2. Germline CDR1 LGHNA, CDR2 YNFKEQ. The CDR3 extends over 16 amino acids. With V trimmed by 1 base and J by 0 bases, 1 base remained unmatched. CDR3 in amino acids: CASSQGGLASYNEQFF. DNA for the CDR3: TGTGCCAGCAGCCAAGGGGGACTAGCCTCCTACAATGAGCAGTTCTTC.

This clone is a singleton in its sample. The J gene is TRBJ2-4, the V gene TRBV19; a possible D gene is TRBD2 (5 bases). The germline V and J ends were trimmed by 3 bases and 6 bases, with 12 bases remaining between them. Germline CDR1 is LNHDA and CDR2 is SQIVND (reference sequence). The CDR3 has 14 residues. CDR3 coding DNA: TGTGCCAGTAGTATTGGTCAGGAGGTAAACATTCAGTACTTC. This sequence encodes CASSIGQEVNIQYF. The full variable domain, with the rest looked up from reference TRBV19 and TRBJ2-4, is DGGITQSPKYLFRKEGQNVTLSCEQNLNHDAMYWYRQDPGQGLRLIYYSQIVNDFQKGDIAEGYSVSREKKESFPLTVTSAQKNPTAFYLCASSIGQEVNIQYFGAGTRLSVL.

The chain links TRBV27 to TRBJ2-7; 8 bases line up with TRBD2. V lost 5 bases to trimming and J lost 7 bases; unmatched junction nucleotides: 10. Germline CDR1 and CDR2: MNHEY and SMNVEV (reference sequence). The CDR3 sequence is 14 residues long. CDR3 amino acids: CASSPGTSATEQYF. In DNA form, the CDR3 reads TGTGCCAGCAGTCCCGGGACTAGTGCTACAGAGCAGTACTTC.

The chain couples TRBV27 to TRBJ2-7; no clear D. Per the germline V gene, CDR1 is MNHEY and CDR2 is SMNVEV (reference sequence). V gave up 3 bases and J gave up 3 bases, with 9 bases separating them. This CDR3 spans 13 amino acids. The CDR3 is CASSFLMGYEQYF. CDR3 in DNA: TGTGCCAGCAGTTTCCTTATGGGCTACGAGCAGTACTTC.

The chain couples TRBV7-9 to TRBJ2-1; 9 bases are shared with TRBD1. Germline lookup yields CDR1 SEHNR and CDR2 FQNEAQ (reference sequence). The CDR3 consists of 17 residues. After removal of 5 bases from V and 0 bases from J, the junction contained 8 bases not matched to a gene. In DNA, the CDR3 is TGTGCCAGCAGCATAGATGACAGGGGGGGCTCCTACAATGAGCAGTTCTTC. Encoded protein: CASSIDDRGGSYNEQFF.

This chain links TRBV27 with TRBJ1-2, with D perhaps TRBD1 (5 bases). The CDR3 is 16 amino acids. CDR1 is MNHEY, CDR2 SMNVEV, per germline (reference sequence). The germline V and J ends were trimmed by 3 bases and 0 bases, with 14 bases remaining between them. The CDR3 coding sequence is TGTGCCAGCAGTTTGGGACCGTCTAGCGCTAACTATGGCTACACCTTC. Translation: CASSLGPSSANYGYTF.

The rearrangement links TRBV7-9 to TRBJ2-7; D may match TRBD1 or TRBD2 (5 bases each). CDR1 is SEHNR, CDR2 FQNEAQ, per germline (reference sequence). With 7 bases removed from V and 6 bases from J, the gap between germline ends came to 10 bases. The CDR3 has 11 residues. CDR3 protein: CASTGQGEQYF. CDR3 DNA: TGTGCCAGCACGGGGCAAGGCGAGCAGTACTTC.

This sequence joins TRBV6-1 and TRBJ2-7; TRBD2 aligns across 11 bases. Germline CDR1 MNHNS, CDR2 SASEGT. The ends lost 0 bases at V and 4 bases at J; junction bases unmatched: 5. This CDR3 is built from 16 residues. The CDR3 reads CASSEALGLAAYEQYF. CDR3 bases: TGTGCCAGCAGTGAAGCGCTGGGACTAGCGGCTTACGAGCAGTACTTC.

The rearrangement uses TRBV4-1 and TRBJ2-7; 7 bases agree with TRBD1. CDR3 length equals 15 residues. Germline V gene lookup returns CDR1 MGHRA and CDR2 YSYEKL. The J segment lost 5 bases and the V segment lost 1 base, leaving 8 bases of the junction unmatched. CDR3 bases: TGCGCCAGCAGCCAAGGACAGGGCGGCCTACACGAGCAGTACTTC. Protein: CASSQGQGGLHEQYF.